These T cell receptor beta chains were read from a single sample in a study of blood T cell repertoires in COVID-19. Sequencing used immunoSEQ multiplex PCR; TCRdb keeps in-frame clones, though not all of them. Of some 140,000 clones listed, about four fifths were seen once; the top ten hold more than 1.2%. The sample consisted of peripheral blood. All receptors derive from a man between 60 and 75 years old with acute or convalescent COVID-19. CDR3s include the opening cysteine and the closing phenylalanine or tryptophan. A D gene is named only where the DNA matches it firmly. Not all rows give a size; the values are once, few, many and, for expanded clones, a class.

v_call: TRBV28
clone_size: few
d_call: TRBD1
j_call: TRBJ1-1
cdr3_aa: CASMGQGLGRTEAFF
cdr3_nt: TGTGCCAGCATGGGACAGGGGTTAGGGAGGACTGAAGCTTTCTTT

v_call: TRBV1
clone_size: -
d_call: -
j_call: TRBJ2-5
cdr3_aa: CTSSPKPQETQYF
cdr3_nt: TGCACCAGCAGCCCTAAACCCCAAGAGACCCAGTACTTC

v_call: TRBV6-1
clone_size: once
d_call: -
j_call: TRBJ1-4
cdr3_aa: CASSDVLKSEKLFF
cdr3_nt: TGTGCCAGCAGTGATGTACTGAAGAGTGAAAAACTGTTTTTT

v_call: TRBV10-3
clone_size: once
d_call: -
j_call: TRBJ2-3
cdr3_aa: CAISESADTQYF
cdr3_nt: TGTGCCATCAGTGAATCGGCAGATACGCAGTATTTT

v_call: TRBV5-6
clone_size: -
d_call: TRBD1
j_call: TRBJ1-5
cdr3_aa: CASSLGAGGAGQPQHF
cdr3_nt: TGTGCCAGCAGCTTGGGGGCAGGGGGCGCCGGACAGCCCCAGCATTTT

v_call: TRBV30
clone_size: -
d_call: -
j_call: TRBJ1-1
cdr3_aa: CAWSVQGNSEAFF
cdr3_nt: TGTGCCTGGAGTGTACAGGGTAACAGTGAAGCTTTCTTT

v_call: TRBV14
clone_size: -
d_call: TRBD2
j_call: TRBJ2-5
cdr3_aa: CASSLLAGGLQETQYF
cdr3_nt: TGTGCCAGCAGCCTACTAGCGGGGGGCCTTCAAGAGACCCAGTACTTC

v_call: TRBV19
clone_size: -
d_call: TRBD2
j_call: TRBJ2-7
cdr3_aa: CASSTGTSGIYEQYF
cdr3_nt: TGTGCCAGTAGTACCGGGACTAGCGGGATCTACGAGCAGTACTTC

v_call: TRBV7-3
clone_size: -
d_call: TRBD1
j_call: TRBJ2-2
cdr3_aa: CASSVIGTGNTGELFF
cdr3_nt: TGTGCCAGCAGCGTGATTGGGACAGGGAACACCGGGGAGCTGTTTTTT

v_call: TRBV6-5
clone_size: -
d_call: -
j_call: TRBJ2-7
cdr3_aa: CASSYPTSYEQYF
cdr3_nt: TGTGCCAGCAGTTACCCTACTTCCTACGAGCAGTACTTC

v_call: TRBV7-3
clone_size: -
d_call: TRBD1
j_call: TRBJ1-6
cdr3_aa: CASSSPGQGGSPLHF
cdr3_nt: TGTGCCAGCAGCTCTCCGGGACAGGGGGGATCACCCCTCCACTTT

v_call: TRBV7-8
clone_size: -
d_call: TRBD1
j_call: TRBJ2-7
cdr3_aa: CASRYTGEGEQYF
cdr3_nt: TGTGCCAGCAGATACACAGGGGAAGGGGAGCAGTACTTC

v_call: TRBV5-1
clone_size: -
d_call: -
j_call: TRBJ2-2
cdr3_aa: CASSWLTGELFF
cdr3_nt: TGCGCCAGCAGCTGGCTGACCGGGGAGCTGTTTTTT

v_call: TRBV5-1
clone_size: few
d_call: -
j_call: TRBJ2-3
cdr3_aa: CASSLVQLTDTQYF
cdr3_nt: TGCGCCAGCAGCTTGGTACAGCTCACAGATACGCAGTATTTT

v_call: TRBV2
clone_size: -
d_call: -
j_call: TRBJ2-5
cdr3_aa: CASSLGHKETQYF
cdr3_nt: TGTGCCAGCAGTTTGGGACACAAAGAGACCCAGTACTTC

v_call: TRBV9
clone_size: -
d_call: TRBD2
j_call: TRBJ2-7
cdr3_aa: CASSPSLTSGSYEQYF
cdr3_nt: TGTGCCAGCAGCCCTAGCCTAACTAGCGGGAGCTACGAGCAGTACTTC

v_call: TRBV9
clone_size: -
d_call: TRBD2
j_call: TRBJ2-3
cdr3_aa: CASSAGLAGVGHTQYF
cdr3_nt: TGTGCCAGCAGCGCAGGACTAGCGGGAGTAGGGCATACGCAGTATTTT

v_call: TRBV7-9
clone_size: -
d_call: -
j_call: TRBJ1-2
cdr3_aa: CASSYNSGYGYTF
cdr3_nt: TGTGCCAGCAGCTACAATTCAGGATATGGCTACACCTTC

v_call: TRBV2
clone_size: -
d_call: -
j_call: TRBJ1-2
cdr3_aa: CASSEDRDGGYTF
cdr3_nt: TGTGCCAGCAGTGAAGACAGGGACGGCGGCTACACCTTC

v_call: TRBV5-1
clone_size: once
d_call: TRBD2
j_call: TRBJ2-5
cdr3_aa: CASSLAGGETQYF
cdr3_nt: TGCGCCAGCAGCTTGGCGGGGGGGGAGACCCAGTACTTC

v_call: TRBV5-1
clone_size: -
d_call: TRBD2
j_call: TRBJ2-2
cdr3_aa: CASRIAGVGTGELFF
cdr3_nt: TGCGCCAGCAGAATAGCGGGAGTTGGGACCGGGGAGCTGTTTTTT

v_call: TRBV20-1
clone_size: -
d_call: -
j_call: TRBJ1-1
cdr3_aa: CSANILTEAFF
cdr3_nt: TGCAGTGCTAATATCCTTACTGAAGCTTTCTTT

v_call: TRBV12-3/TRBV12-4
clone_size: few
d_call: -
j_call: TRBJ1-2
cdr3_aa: CASSFAGNYGYTF
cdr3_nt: TGTGCCAGCAGTTTCGCAGGGAACTATGGCTACACCTTC

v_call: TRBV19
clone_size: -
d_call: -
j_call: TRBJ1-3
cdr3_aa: CASSIGLGIGSGNTIYF
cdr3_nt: TGTGCCAGTAGTATCGGATTGGGCATAGGCTCTGGAAACACCATATATTTT

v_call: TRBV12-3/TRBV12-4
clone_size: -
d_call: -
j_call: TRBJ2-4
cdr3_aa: CASRDSLKNIQYF
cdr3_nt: TGTGCCAGCAGGGACAGTCTAAAAAACATTCAGTACTTC

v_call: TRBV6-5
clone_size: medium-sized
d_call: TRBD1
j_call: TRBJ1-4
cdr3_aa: CASSPRTGRDEKLFF
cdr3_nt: TGTGCCAGCAGTCCGCGGACAGGGAGGGATGAAAAACTGTTTTTT

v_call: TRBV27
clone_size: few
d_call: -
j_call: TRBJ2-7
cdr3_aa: CASSAPWSGRQYF
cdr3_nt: TGTGCCAGCAGTGCCCCCTGGAGCGGTCGGCAGTACTTC